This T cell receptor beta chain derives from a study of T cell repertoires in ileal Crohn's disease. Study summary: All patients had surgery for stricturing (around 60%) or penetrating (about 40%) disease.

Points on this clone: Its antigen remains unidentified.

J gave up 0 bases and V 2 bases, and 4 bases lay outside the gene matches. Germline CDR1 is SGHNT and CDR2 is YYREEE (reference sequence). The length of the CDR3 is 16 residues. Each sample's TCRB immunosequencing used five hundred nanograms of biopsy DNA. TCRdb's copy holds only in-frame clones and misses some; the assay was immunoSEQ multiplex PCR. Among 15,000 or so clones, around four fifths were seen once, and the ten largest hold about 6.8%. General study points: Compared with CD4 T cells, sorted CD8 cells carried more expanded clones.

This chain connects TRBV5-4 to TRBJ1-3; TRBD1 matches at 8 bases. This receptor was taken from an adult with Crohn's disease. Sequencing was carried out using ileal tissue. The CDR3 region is CASSFQGARSGNTIYF. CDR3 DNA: TGTGCCAGCAGCTTCCAGGGGGCTCGCTCTGGAAACACCATATATTTT.